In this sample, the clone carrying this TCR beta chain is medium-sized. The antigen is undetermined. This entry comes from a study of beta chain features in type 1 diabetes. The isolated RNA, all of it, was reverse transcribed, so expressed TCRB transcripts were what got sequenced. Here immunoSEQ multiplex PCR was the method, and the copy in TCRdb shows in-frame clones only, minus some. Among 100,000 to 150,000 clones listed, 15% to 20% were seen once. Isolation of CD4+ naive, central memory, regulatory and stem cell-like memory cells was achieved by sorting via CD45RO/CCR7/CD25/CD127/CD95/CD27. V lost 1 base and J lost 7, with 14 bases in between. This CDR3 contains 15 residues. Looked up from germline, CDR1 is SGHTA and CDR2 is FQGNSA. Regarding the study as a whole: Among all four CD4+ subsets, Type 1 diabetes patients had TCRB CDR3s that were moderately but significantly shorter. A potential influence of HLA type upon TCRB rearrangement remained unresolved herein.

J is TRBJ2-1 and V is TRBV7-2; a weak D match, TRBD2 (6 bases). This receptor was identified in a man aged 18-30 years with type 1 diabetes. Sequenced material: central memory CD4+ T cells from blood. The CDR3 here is CASSLGPSRGNEQFF. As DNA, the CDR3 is TGTGCCAGCAGCTTAGGCCCCTCCCGGGGGAATGAGCAGTTCTTC.